The sequence of this TCR beta chain was determined in a study of post-analysis software for immune sequencing data. Background on the study: Several disease courses (relapsing-remitting, secondary progressive and progressive-relapsing) of multiple sclerosis were included. Findings and limits, study-wide: Relative to controls, patients had roughly five TRBV segments at higher frequency, with TRBV5-6, TRBV5-1 and TRBV20-1 among these.

This clonotype was observed a handful of times. Its antigen is not identified. Germline assignment: CDR1 SGDLS and CDR2 YYNGEE. V was pared by 4 bases and J by 5 bases, with 8 bases of the junction left unmatched. The CDR3 totals 15 residues. Tagging with unique molecular identifiers was a feature of the TCR beta cDNA libraries. The authors obtained approximately 460,000 cDNA molecules from approximately 0.95 to 9.8 million T cells. One entry per CDR3 protein, called by TCRdb with MiXCR from the PCR reads. The repertoire consists of roughly 160,000 distinct CDR3 sequences, with around 34% occurring once and the leading ten covering over 25%.

The sequencing used blood, collected after autologous hematopoietic stem cell transplantation. This TCR came from a girl aged 10 to 17 with multiple sclerosis. This rearrangement joins TRBV9 to TRBJ1-2, with 10 bases fitting TRBD1. The DNA of the CDR3 is TGTGCCAGCAGCCCTTGGACAGGGGGGGCTTATGGCTACACCTTC. Its translation: CASSPWTGGAYGYTF. The variable domain in full, completed from reference TRBV9 and TRBJ1-2, reads DSGVTQTPKHLITATGQRVTLRCSPRSGDLSVYWYQQSLDQGLQFLIQYYNGEERAKGNILERFSAQQFPDLHSELNLSSLELGDSALYFCASSPWTGGAYGYTFGSGTRLTVV.